Listed below are T cell receptor beta chains from one sample, sequenced in a study of OX40 agonist ivuxolimab in advanced cancers. Sequencing was performed with immunoSEQ multiplex PCR; in TCRdb, only in-frame clones are kept and a portion is missing. The sample lists around 30,000 clones; roughly 92% were seen once. The source was CD4+ or CD8+ T cells sorted from blood, collected in a trial of the OX40 agonist ivuxolimab. These receptors came from an adult with an advanced solid tumor such as melanoma, head and neck, liver or kidney cancer. Both conserved end residues are part of each CDR3. The D gene is left open where the match is weak. A row's size may be missing; if present it is once, few, many or a size class.

TRBJ2-7 TRBD2 once TRBV4-2 CASSQDMGGGASEQYF TGTGCCAGCAGCCAAGATATGGGCGGGGGGGCCAGTGAGCAGTACTTC
TRBJ2-2 . . TRBV6-5 CASSYASNTGELFF TGTGCCAGCAGTTACGCCAGCAACACCGGGGAGCTGTTTTTT
TRBJ2-7 . . TRBV13 CASSEAGGSYEQYF TGTGCCAGCAGCGAAGCCGGGGGTTCCTACGAGCAGTACTTC
TRBJ2-7 TRBD2 . TRBV27 CASSLFGGRAYEQYF TGTGCCAGCAGTTTATTCGGCGGGAGGGCCTACGAGCAGTACTTC
TRBJ1-5 TRBD1 . TRBV19 CASHRDSLNQPQHF TGTGCCAGTCACAGGGACAGCCTCAATCAGCCCCAGCATTTT
TRBJ1-2 TRBD1 . TRBV7-3 CASSGQGHNYGYTF TGTGCCAGCTCCGGACAGGGGCATAACTATGGCTACACCTTC
TRBJ1-1 . . TRBV13 CASSYLSENTEAFF TGTGCCAGCAGCTACCTTTCCGAGAACACTGAAGCTTTCTTT
TRBJ2-7 . . TRBV25-1 CASSKGATGTEQYF TGTGCCAGCAGTAAAGGGGCCACAGGTACCGAGCAGTACTTC
TRBJ2-7 TRBD1 few TRBV7-2 CASSPWDRPYEQYF TGTGCCAGCAGCCCCTGGGACAGGCCCTACGAGCAGTACTTC
TRBJ2-2 . . TRBV7-6 CASSFWGPVTGELFF TGTGCCAGCAGCTTTTGGGGGCCGGTCACCGGGGAGCTGTTTTTT
TRBJ2-1 TRBD2 . TRBV30 CAWSEDTSGRLGEQFF TGTGCCTGGAGTGAAGATACTAGCGGGAGGCTAGGTGAGCAGTTCTTC
TRBJ2-7 . . TRBV9 CASSVWDSTSYEQYF TGTGCCAGCAGCGTATGGGACTCTACCTCTTACGAGCAGTACTTC
TRBJ2-1 . once TRBV19 CASSIGPSVYNEQFF TGTGCCAGTAGTATAGGCCCTAGCGTCTACAATGAGCAGTTCTTC
TRBJ1-1 TRBD1 . TRBV27 CASSPEPGQGYTEAFF TGTGCCAGCAGTCCGGAACCGGGACAGGGATACACTGAAGCTTTCTTT
TRBJ2-1 TRBD2 . TRBV7-8 CASSSGTSGRYNEQFF TGTGCCAGCAGCTCCGGGACTAGCGGGAGATACAATGAGCAGTTCTTC
TRBJ2-7 . . TRBV15 CATSRVDSSYEQYF TGTGCCACCAGCAGAGTCGACAGCTCCTACGAGCAGTACTTC
TRBJ2-7 TRBD2 . TRBV11-2 CASSLSSGNSYEQYF TGTGCCAGCAGCTTGAGTAGCGGGAATTCCTACGAGCAGTACTTC
TRBJ2-7 . once TRBV28 CASSSRPGQGDYEQYF TGTGCCAGCAGTTCCCGGCCCGGCCAAGGGGACTACGAGCAGTACTTC
TRBJ1-2 . . TRBV30 CAWSVMGEGYGYTF TGTGCCTGGAGTGTTATGGGGGAGGGCTATGGCTACACCTTC
TRBJ2-3 TRBD2 . TRBV9 CASSVRAGGPTDTQYF TGTGCCAGCAGCGTAAGAGCGGGGGGGCCCACAGATACGCAGTATTTT
TRBJ2-7 . . TRBV19 CASSIVAGITYEQYF TGTGCCAGTAGTATAGTCGCGGGGATTACTTACGAGCAGTACTTC
TRBJ1-6 TRBD1 . TRBV28 CASSILTGGWNSPLHF TGTGCCAGCAGCATATTGACAGGGGGTTGGAATTCACCCCTCCACTTT
TRBJ1-2 . once TRBV2 CASTASRANYGYTF TGTGCCAGCACCGCATCGCGGGCTAACTATGGCTACACCTTC
TRBJ2-2 . . TRBV4-3 CASRVRNSQTNTGELFF TGCGCCAGCAGGGTTAGAAACAGCCAAACGAACACCGGGGAGCTGTTTTTT
TRBJ1-2 . . TRBV5-4 CASRGESLGGYTF TGTGCCAGCAGGGGGGAATCCCTGGGTGGCTACACCTTC
TRBJ2-1 . . TRBV6-5 CASSYAPRAEQFF TGTGCCAGCAGTTATGCCCCCAGGGCCGAGCAGTTCTTC
TRBJ2-7 . few TRBV28 CASLGERRDHYYEQYF TGTGCCTCCCTGGGGGAACGGCGGGATCACTACTACGAGCAGTACTTC
TRBJ1-1 . . TRBV30 CAWSVMGDTEAFF TGTGCCTGGAGTGTAATGGGGGACACTGAAGCTTTCTTT
TRBJ1-5 TRBD1 . TRBV28 CASSFVGGANQPQHF TGTGCCAGCAGTTTTGTAGGGGGCGCAAATCAGCCCCAGCATTTT
TRBJ2-1 . . TRBV11-3 CASSLMATEQFF TGTGCCAGCAGCTTAATGGCGACTGAGCAGTTCTTC
TRBJ1-2 . . TRBV6-1 CASSERGSLYGYTF TGTGCCAGCAGTGAAAGGGGCAGCTTGTATGGCTACACCTTC
TRBJ2-3 . . TRBV15 CATSRVPDTQYF TGTGCCACCAGCAGAGTTCCAGATACGCAGTATTTT
TRBJ2-7 . once TRBV30 CAWSVQEGTYEQYF TGTGCCTGGAGTGTACAGGAGGGAACCTACGAGCAGTACTTC
TRBJ1-2 . . TRBV6-5 CASSPSRVYGYTF TGTGCCAGCAGTCCTTCTCGAGTGTATGGCTACACCTTC
TRBJ1-2 . . TRBV14 CASSQALGFNNYGYTF TGTGCCAGCAGCCAAGCGTTAGGGTTTAATAACTATGGCTACACCTTC
TRBJ2-2 . . TRBV2 CASSEGGYTGELFF TGTGCCAGCAGTGAGGGCGGATACACCGGGGAGCTGTTTTTT
TRBJ2-5 . . TRBV5-5 CASSSGEEGQETQYF TGTGCCAGCAGCTCAGGGGAGGAGGGGCAAGAGACCCAGTACTTC
TRBJ1-2 TRBD1 . TRBV5-4 CASSLELGQVFYGYTF TGTGCCAGCAGCTTGGAATTGGGACAGGTCTTCTATGGCTACACCTTC
TRBJ1-5 . . TRBV27 CASSLFSGSQPQHF TGTGCCAGCAGTTTATTCTCAGGGTCTCAGCCCCAGCATTTT
TRBJ2-5 TRBD1 . TRBV6-5 CASSPTGYQETQYF TGTGCCAGCAGTCCGACAGGGTACCAAGAGACCCAGTACTTC
TRBJ2-3 . . TRBV9 CASSVEGSGGETDTQYF TGTGCCAGCAGCGTAGAGGGGTCTGGCGGGGAAACAGATACGCAGTATTTT
TRBJ1-3 . . TRBV30 CAWSVYGNTIYF TGTGCCTGGAGTGTATACGGTAACACCATATATTTT
TRBJ2-1 . once TRBV2 CASSDGVNEQFF TGTGCCAGCAGTGATGGGGTCAATGAGCAGTTCTTC
TRBJ2-2 . . TRBV4-3 CASSQVTTGELFF TGCGCCAGCAGCCAAGTAACGACCGGGGAGCTGTTTTTT